Each of the 14 T cell receptor beta chains below was sequenced from the same sample in a study of beta chain features in type 1 diabetes. Study findings and constraints: Type 1 diabetes patients showed a moderate but significant shortening of TCRB CDR3s in all four CD4+ subsets.

Expressed TCRB transcripts were sequenced, since all the RNA that had been isolated was reverse transcribed. This table comes from immunoSEQ multiplex PCR, and its TCRdb copy is limited to in-frame clones, with some not included. The sample lists about 260,000 clones; roughly 24% were seen once. Which antigens these TCRs recognize remains unknown. Specimen: naive CD4+ T cells from blood. These receptors were taken from a woman younger than 45 with type 1 diabetes.

This clone was seen a few times. The rearrangement joins TRBV25-1 to TRBJ2-3; TRBD1 matches 9 bases. The CDR3 length is 16 residues. J gave up 6 bases and V 5 bases, and 12 bases lay outside the gene matches. The germline V gene encodes CDR1 MGHDK and CDR2 SYGVNS. CDR3 in amino acids: CASSTDGTGTWDTQYF. CDR3 nucleotide sequence: TGTGCCAGCAGTACAGACGGGACAGGGACATGGGATACGCAGTATTTT.

V gene TRBV4-2 combines with J gene TRBJ2-6, with 9 bases fitting TRBD2. This CDR3 is 17 amino acids long. From germline, CDR1 is LGHNA and CDR2 YNFKEQ. J gave up 0 bases and V 1 base, and 1 base lay outside the gene matches. CDR3 coding DNA: TGTGCCAGCAGCCAAGGACTAGCGGTCTCTGGGGCCAACGTCCTGACTTTC. Encoded protein: CASSQGLAVSGANVLTF.

This clone appeared a few times. V is TRBV28 and J is TRBJ2-1; 8 bases fit TRBD1. Germline trimming cut 6 bases from V and 7 bases from J; bases unmatched to any gene: 5. CDR1 and CDR2 (germline): MDHEN, SYDVKM. This CDR3 region has 13 residues. CDR3 amino acids: CASRPQGGNEQFF. DNA of the CDR3: TGTGCCAGCAGGCCACAGGGGGGAAATGAGCAGTTCTTC.

This clone was seen more than once but under ten times. This sequence joins TRBV5-6 and TRBJ2-1; D uncertain. Per the germline V gene, CDR1 is SGHDT and CDR2 is YYEEEE. The CDR3 contains 14 residues. V dropped 0 bases and J dropped 7 bases, with 11 bases sitting between them. The CDR3 sequence is CASSLGLTPNEQFF. The DNA of the CDR3 is TGTGCCAGCAGCTTGGGACTCACACCAAATGAGCAGTTCTTC. Looking up the rest from reference TRBV5-6 and TRBJ2-1 gives the full variable domain: DAGVTQSPTHLIKTRGQQVTLRCSPKSGHDTVSWYQQALGQGPQFIFQYYEEEERQRGNFPDRFSGHQFPNYSSELNVNALLLGDSALYLCASSLGLTPNEQFFGPGTRLTVL.

This chain uses TRBV5-1 with TRBJ2-1; 7 bases match TRBD1. The CDR3 has 15 residues. Germline-derived CDR1 and CDR2 are SGHRS and YFSETQ. V shed 5 bases, J shed 7 bases, and the junction held 12 bases outside the gene matches. CDR3 coding DNA: TGCGCCAGCAGGCGAGGGACAGCGACCGGTAATGAGCAGTTCTTC. It yields the protein CASRRGTATGNEQFF. Based on the CDR3 plus reference TRBV5-1 and TRBJ2-1, the full variable domain is KAGVTQTPRYLIKTRGQQVTLSCSPISGHRSVSWYQQTPGQGLQFLFEYFSETQRNKGNFPGRFSGRQFSNSRSEMNVSTLELGDSALYLCASRRGTATGNEQFFGPGTRLTVL.

This chain connects TRBV25-1 to TRBJ2-1; a possible D gene is TRBD2 (6 bases). Germline CDR1 is MGHDK and CDR2 is SYGVNS. This CDR3 region has 13 residues. Trimming stripped 6 bases from V and 12 bases from J, with 18 bases between. The CDR3 here is CASSEGLLLSQFF. CDR3 nucleotide sequence: TGTGCCAGCAGCGAGGGACTTCTACTATCGCAGTTCTTC.

The J gene is TRBJ1-1, the V gene TRBV20-1; D gene ambiguous. CDR3 length: 11 residues. Germline assignment: CDR1 DFQATT and CDR2 SNEGSKA (reference sequence). The germline V and J ends were trimmed by 3 bases and 11 bases, with 13 bases remaining between them. The CDR3 DNA reads TGCAGTGCTAGGCCCGGGGTGGGGGCTTTCTTT. Its protein is CSARPGVGAFF.

The genes are TRBV30 and TRBJ2-3; 8 positions agree with TRBD2. The CDR3 spans 14 residues. Germline CDR1 is GTSNPN and CDR2 is SVGIG (reference sequence). The CDR3 loop reads CARTSGSTTDTQYF. The CDR3 bases are TGTGCTCGGACCAGCGGGAGTACGACAGATACGCAGTATTTT.

This clone was observed a single time. The chain carries TRBV29-1 and TRBJ2-2, with 7 positions matching TRBD1. Germline lookup yields CDR1 SQVTM and CDR2 ANQGSEA. Trimming took 6 bases from V and 4 from J; bases not matched to a gene: 5. CDR3 size: 13 residues. In DNA form, the CDR3 reads TGCAGCGTGTCGGGACAGCCCACCGGGGAGCTGTTTTTT. Translating it yields CSVSGQPTGELFF.

The rearrangement links TRBV5-1 to TRBJ1-1; 7 bases are shared with TRBD1. Trimming removed 0 bases from V and 0 bases from J; junction bases left unmatched: 5. The CDR3 length is 16 residues. The germline V gene encodes CDR1 SGHRS and CDR2 YFSETQ. In DNA, the CDR3 is TGCGCCAGCAGCTTGGTGGGACAGAGGATGAACACTGAAGCTTTCTTT. It yields the protein CASSLVGQRMNTEAFF. Variable domain in full (rest from reference TRBV5-1 and TRBJ1-1): KAGVTQTPRYLIKTRGQQVTLSCSPISGHRSVSWYQQTPGQGLQFLFEYFSETQRNKGNFPGRFSGRQFSNSRSEMNVSTLELGDSALYLCASSLVGQRMNTEAFFGQGTRLTVV.

This chain uses TRBV30 with TRBJ1-2, with TRBD1 identical over 9 bases. V shed 4 bases, J shed 2 bases, and the junction held 17 bases outside the gene matches. The germline V gene has CDR1 GTSNPN and CDR2 SVGIG (reference sequence). The CDR3 is 18 residues long. The CDR3 nucleotides are TGTGCCTGGACACCAAACAGGGGGCCCATCGGCCCAAACTATGGCTACACCTTC. Translation gives CAWTPNRGPIGPNYGYTF.

This clone has only one observation. The V call is TRBV29-1, the J call TRBJ1-2; TRBD1 matches at 7 bases. This CDR3 is built from 13 residues. Trimming cost V 5 bases and J 0 bases; bases outside gene matches: 3. CDR1 SQVTM and CDR2 ANQGSEA come from the germline V gene. The CDR3 loop reads CSVWDSTNYGYTF. The CDR3 nucleotides read TGCAGCGTTTGGGACAGCACTAACTATGGCTACACCTTC.

V and J are TRBV5-4 and TRBJ1-2, with 8 bases that match TRBD1. V lost 4 bases and J lost 4; bases outside the gene matches: 9. CDR1 and CDR2 from the germline V gene are SGHNT and YYREEE (reference sequence). The CDR3 loop spans 15 amino acids. The CDR3 protein is CASSTRTGTFYGYTF. CDR3 bases: TGTGCCAGCAGCACACGGACAGGGACCTTCTATGGCTACACCTTC.

This clone came up a few times. Other DNA sequences in this specimen translate into the identical CDR3. The chain recombines TRBV5-1 with TRBJ2-7, with 7 positions matching TRBD1. This CDR3 contains 15 residues. CDR1 and CDR2 (germline): SGHRS, YFSETQ. V dropped 4 bases and J dropped 0; count of bases not matched to a gene: 7. Here the CDR3 DNA reads TGCGCCAGCAGCCCCCGACAGGGCAGCTCCTACGAGCAGTACTTC. Translating gives CASSPRQGSSYEQYF. Full variable domain (missing parts from reference TRBV5-1 and TRBJ2-7): KAGVTQTPRYLIKTRGQQVTLSCSPISGHRSVSWYQQTPGQGLQFLFEYFSETQRNKGNFPGRFSGRQFSNSRSEMNVSTLELGDSALYLCASSPRQGSSYEQYFGPGTRLTVT.